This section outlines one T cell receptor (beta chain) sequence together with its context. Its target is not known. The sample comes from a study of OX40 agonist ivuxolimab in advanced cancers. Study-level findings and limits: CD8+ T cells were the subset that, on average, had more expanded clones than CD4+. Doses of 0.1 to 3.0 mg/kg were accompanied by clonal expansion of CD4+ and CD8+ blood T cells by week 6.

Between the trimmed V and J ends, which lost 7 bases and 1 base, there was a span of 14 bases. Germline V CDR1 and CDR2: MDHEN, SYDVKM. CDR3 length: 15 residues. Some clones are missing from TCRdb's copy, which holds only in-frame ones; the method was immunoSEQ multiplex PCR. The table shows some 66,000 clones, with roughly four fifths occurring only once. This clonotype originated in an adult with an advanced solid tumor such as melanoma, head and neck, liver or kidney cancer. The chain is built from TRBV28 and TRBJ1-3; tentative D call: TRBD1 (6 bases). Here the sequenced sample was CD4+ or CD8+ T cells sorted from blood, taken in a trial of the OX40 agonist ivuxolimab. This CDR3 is CASTPTQGSGNTIYF. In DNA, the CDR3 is TGTGCCAGCACCCCTACCCAGGGGTCTGGAAACACCATATATTTT.